One and the same sample provided the 28 T cell receptor beta chains below, sequenced in a study of T-cell reconstitution after alpha-beta-depleted transplantation in children listed by TCRdb under 2016. The meaning of the sample's treatment or condition label: allogeneic hematopoietic cell transplantation with graft depleted of TCRalphabeta T cells and CD19 B cells. The receptor library was made with PCR. The data were produced on an Illumina HiSeq 2500. TCR library preparation used molecular barcoding, with unique molecular identifiers applied to normalize quantification of the TCRbeta repertoire. TCRdb reanalyzed the raw reads on its own, using fastp at Q25 for trimming and MiXCR for clone calling, and kept in-frame beta chains. Each CDR3 protein appears once, grouped with its most common genes and DNA. The sample table contains 490,000 or so distinct CDR3 sequences; only one count was recorded for more than 9% of them. Approximately 2% of the sample comes from the top ten.

This sample comprised PBMCs, obtained before TCRalphabeta/CD19-depleted stem cell transplant. The source of these receptors is a child younger than 10 with inherited bone marrow failure, due to receive a stem cell transplant.

This clonotype was counted at least ten times. This chain links TRBV7-9 with TRBJ2-4, with D unresolved. Germline CDR1 SEHNR, CDR2 FQNEAQ (reference sequence). Trimming removed 1 base from V and 9 bases from J, with 7 bases in between. The CDR3 runs to 12 residues. CDR3 in DNA: TGTGCCAGCAGCTTAGTCGGCGGCATTCAGTACTTC. Residues: CASSLVGGIQYF.

This clonotype has at least ten counts. A junction end diverges from the germline sequence, so it may reflect a read error. CDR3 DNA: TGTGCCAGCAGCTCCACGGTCGACACGCATTTT. Protein product: CASSSTVDTHF. The gene calls are TRBV7-2 and TRBJ2-3; no definite D call. Germline lookup yields CDR1 SGHTA and CDR2 FQGNSA. CDR3 length: 11 residues.

The chain joins TRBV5-5 to TRBJ2-1, with D perhaps matching TRBD2 (5 bases). The ends were cut back, 4 bases at V and 5 bases at J, with 13 bases in the middle. This CDR3 spans 14 amino acids. Germline V gene lookup returns CDR1 SGHKS and CDR2 YYEKEE (reference sequence). The CDR3 coding sequence is TGTGCCAGCAGCCAAGGCGGGCTTCACAATGAGCAGTTCTTC. Translated, it gives CASSQGGLHNEQFF. Combining the CDR3 with reference TRBV5-5 and TRBJ2-1 gives the whole variable domain DAGVTQSPTHLIKTRGQQVTLRCSPISGHKSVSWYQQVLGQGPQFIFQYYEKEERGRGNFPDRFSARQFPNYSSELNVNALLLGDSALYLCASSQGGLHNEQFFGPGTRLTVL.

This clonotype showed up just a few times. The chain couples TRBV10-3 to TRBJ2-3, with 7 bases identical to TRBD2. The CDR3 spans 15 residues. Losses at the gene ends were 3 bases for V and 3 bases for J; bases not matched to a gene: 6. The germline CDR1 and CDR2 sequences are ENHRY and SYGVKD. In DNA, the CDR3 is TGTGCCATCAGTGACCCGCGGGAGCTGACAGATACGCAGTATTTT. Translation: CAISDPRELTDTQYF.

This clonotype has at least ten counts. This chain uses TRBV12-3 or TRBV12-4 with TRBJ2-1; no reliable D call. The V gene lost 7 bases and the J gene lost 2 bases, with 9 bases spanning the gap. The CDR3 is 13 residues long. CDR3 DNA sequence: TGTGCCAGCATCCGCGGACCCTACAATGAGCAGTTCTTC. Its protein is CASIRGPYNEQFF.

In this sample, this clonotype turned up many times. The chain combines TRBV4-1 with TRBJ2-5; TRBD2 agrees at 14 bases. Germline V lookup: CDR1 MGHRA, CDR2 YSYEKL. V lost 0 bases to trimming and J lost 7 bases; unmatched junction nucleotides: 10. CDR3 size: 18 residues. CDR3 amino acids: CASSQDRGGLAGVTTQYF. The CDR3 DNA reads as TGCGCCAGCAGCCAAGATCGGGGGGGACTAGCGGGAGTGACGACCCAGTACTTC.

This clonotype appeared many times. In nucleotides, the CDR3 is TGTGCCAGCAGCTTAGTCGGACGGGAGACCCAGTACTTC. Amino acid sequence: CASSLVGRETQYF. The rearrangement uses TRBV7-9 and TRBJ2-5; D call uncertain. Trimming stripped 1 base from V and 5 bases from J, with 8 bases between. The CDR3 spans 13 residues. Germline V gene lookup returns CDR1 SEHNR and CDR2 FQNEAQ (reference sequence).

The chain combines TRBV4-2 with TRBJ2-7; D perhaps matches TRBD2 (6 bases). CDR1 is LGHNA, CDR2 YNFKEQ, per germline. This CDR3 has 16 amino acids. Trimming shortened V by 0 bases and J by 0 bases, and 12 bases separated the two germline ends. The chain's CDR3 is CASSQEAASDSYEQYF. The CDR3 region has the DNA TGTGCCAGCAGCCAAGAGGCGGCTAGCGACTCCTACGAGCAGTACTTC.

V is TRBV9 and J is TRBJ2-1; D perhaps matches TRBD1 (6 bases). Germline V gives CDR1 SGDLS, CDR2 YYNGEE. V was pared by 0 bases and J by 2 bases, with 12 bases between. The CDR3 has 16 amino acids. The CDR3 is CASSVGVTGPYNEQFF. In DNA, the CDR3 is TGTGCCAGCAGCGTAGGGGTGACAGGACCCTACAATGAGCAGTTCTTC.

This clonotype has just a few counts. This chain's CDR3 is CASSPPPGTENTGELFF. The DNA of the CDR3 is TGTGCCAGCAGCCCGCCTCCAGGGACAGAGAACACCGGGGAGCTGTTTTTT. The rearrangement uses TRBV7-2 and TRBJ2-2; 7 bases match TRBD1. Germline CDR1 is SGHTA and CDR2 is FQGNSA. The CDR3 is made up of 17 amino acids. V dropped 5 bases and J dropped 1; count of bases not matched to a gene: 10.

The V and J genes are TRBV3-1 and TRBJ2-4, with 9 bases lining up with TRBD2. The germline V gene has CDR1 LGHDT and CDR2 YNNKEL (reference sequence). V trimming: 4 bases; J trimming: 1 base; junction bases outside the gene matches: 14. There are 19 residues in the CDR3. The CDR3 loop reads CASSPRKGTSWGAKNIQYF. In DNA form, the CDR3 reads TGTGCCAGCAGCCCACGAAAAGGGACTAGCTGGGGCGCCAAAAACATTCAGTACTTC.

This clonotype has at least ten counts. The chain carries TRBV10-3 and TRBJ1-5; 10 bases map to TRBD1. Germline V gene sequence: CDR1 ENHRY, CDR2 SYGVKD. The V gene end was trimmed by 10 bases and the J gene end by 6 bases; junction bases not matched to a gene: 9. This CDR3 has 14 residues. The CDR3 reads CAKIRDRGFQPQHF. The DNA of the CDR3 is TGTGCCAAAATCCGGGACAGGGGATTTCAGCCCCAGCATTTT.

This clonotype was counted a few times. The chain joins TRBV28 to TRBJ1-5; a weak D match, TRBD1 (6 bases). Trimming shortened V by 6 bases and J by 2 bases, and 14 bases separated the two germline ends. Germline V CDR1 and CDR2: MDHEN, SYDVKM. The CDR3 consists of 15 residues. CDR3 loop: CASRLTGKGNQPQHF. The DNA for the CDR3 is TGTGCCAGCAGGCTCACAGGGAAAGGCAATCAGCCCCAGCATTTT. The full variable domain, its missing parts supplied by reference TRBV28 and TRBJ1-5, is DVKVTQSSRYLVKRTGEKVFLECVQDMDHENMFWYRQDPGLGLRLIYFSYDVKMKEKGDIPEGYSVSREKKERFSLILESASTNQTSMYLCASRLTGKGNQPQHFGDGTRLSIL.

This clonotype showed up many times. The gene calls are TRBV29-1 and TRBJ2-1, with 8 bases lining up with TRBD2. This CDR3 is 14 amino acids long. The V segment lost 3 bases and the J segment 3 bases; nucleotides outside the gene matches: 4. Germline values: CDR1 SQVTM, CDR2 ANQGSEA. The CDR3 DNA follows: TGCAGCGTTGAGAGCGGGAGAGACTACAATGAGCAGTTCTTC. It is translated as CSVESGRDYNEQFF.

V gene TRBV9 combines with J gene TRBJ1-2, with TRBD1 as a possible D gene (6 bases). Between the trimmed V and J ends, which lost 4 bases and 0 bases, there was a span of 13 bases. The CDR3 runs to 15 residues. Per germline, CDR1 SGDLS and CDR2 YYNGEE. For the CDR3, the DNA is TGTGCCAGCAGCTCCCGACAGGATCCTAACTATGGCTACACCTTC. This codes for CASSSRQDPNYGYTF. Variable domain in full (rest from reference TRBV9 and TRBJ1-2): DSGVTQTPKHLITATGQRVTLRCSPRSGDLSVYWYQQSLDQGLQFLIQYYNGEERAKGNILERFSAQQFPDLHSELNLSSLELGDSALYFCASSSRQDPNYGYTFGSGTRLTVV.

This clonotype was counted at least ten times. The chain uses TRBV4-1 and TRBJ2-1, with 8 positions matching TRBD2. CDR3 length: 15 amino acids. Germline-derived CDR1 and CDR2 are MGHRA and YSYEKL. The trim removed 4 bases at V and 9 bases at J, leaving 11 bases unmatched. In DNA, the CDR3 is TGCGCCAGCAGCCGGTCCGCCGGGAGGGCCTCTGAGCAGTTCTTC. This sequence encodes CASSRSAGRASEQFF.

At least ten counts were recorded for this clonotype. This chain joins TRBV5-1 and TRBJ2-2, with D maybe TRBD1 (5 bases). CDR3 size: 15 residues. Trimming shortened V by 1 base and J by 6 bases, and 13 bases separated the two germline ends. Germline assignment: CDR1 SGHRS and CDR2 YFSETQ. The DNA of the CDR3 is TGCGCCAGCAGCTTGTCGACAGACCTTTCCGGGGAGCTGTTTTTT. This codes for CASSLSTDLSGELFF.

This clonotype was observed many times. This sequence joins TRBV12-3 or TRBV12-4 and TRBJ2-6; TRBD1 matches 9 bases. The trim removed 5 bases at V and 0 bases at J, leaving 11 bases unmatched. The CDR3 length is 19 residues. CDR3 residues: CASSGGPGQGFSGANVLTF. CDR3 nucleotide sequence: TGTGCCAGCAGTGGAGGACCGGGACAGGGTTTCTCTGGGGCCAACGTCCTGACTTTC.

This clonotype showed up just a few times. The chain recombines TRBV4-3 with TRBJ2-5, with 10 bases that match TRBD2. The germline V gene has CDR1 LGHNA and CDR2 YSLEER. The ends lost 4 bases at V and 4 bases at J; junction bases unmatched: 9. This CDR3 is 16 amino acids long. The CDR3 coding sequence is TGCGCCAGCAGCCTAGACCCCTCTAGCGGGAGAGAGACCCAGTACTTC. Its translation: CASSLDPSSGRETQYF.

This clonotype was seen at least ten times. This chain links TRBV6-1 with TRBJ1-2, with 9 bases that match TRBD1. This CDR3 has 13 residues. From germline, CDR1 is MNHNS and CDR2 SASEGT. J gave up 5 bases and V 6 bases, and 4 bases lay outside the gene matches. The CDR3 DNA reads TGTGCCAGCAGCCACAGGGGGCCTTATGGCTACACCTTC. This translates into CASSHRGPYGYTF.

Details on this clonotype: With a much larger clone just one base away, this may be a read error. The chain combines TRBV5-1 with TRBJ2-2; D is ambiguous. CDR1 and CDR2 from the germline V gene are SGHRS and YFSETQ. CDR3 length: 16 residues. Here the CDR3 DNA reads TGCGCCAGCAGCTTGGCACCTGCTACGAACACCAGGGAGCTGTTTTTT. It is translated as CASSLAPATNTRELFF.

This clonotype was recorded many times. The chain links TRBV3-1 to TRBJ1-1; D is undetermined. Trimming shortened V by 0 bases and J by 2 bases, and 7 bases separated the two germline ends. The germline gives CDR1 LGHDT, CDR2 YNNKEL (reference sequence). The CDR3 is made up of 14 amino acids. For the CDR3, the DNA is TGTGCCAGCAGCCAAGATACGATAAACACTGAAGCTTTCTTT. It codes for CASSQDTINTEAFF.

The rearrangement joins TRBV19 to TRBJ2-1; no reliable D call. V dropped 7 bases and J dropped 1 base, with 14 bases sitting between them. The CDR3 sequence is 15 residues long. CDR1 and CDR2 (germline): LNHDA, SQIVND (reference sequence). The CDR3: CASTTPDRSYNEQFF. The CDR3 DNA sequence: TGTGCCAGTACCACCCCTGATCGGTCCTACAATGAGCAGTTCTTC.

V gene TRBV2 combines with J gene TRBJ2-1; 11 bases are a match to TRBD2. Germline assignment: CDR1 SNHLY and CDR2 FYNNEI. V lost 10 bases, J lost 8 bases, and 10 bases stayed unmatched. The CDR3 length is 14 residues. CDR3 sequence: CAKAGTSGGDEQFF. The CDR3 coding sequence is TGTGCCAAAGCCGGGACTAGCGGTGGGGATGAGCAGTTCTTC.

This clonotype was detected ten times or more. The chain is built from TRBV7-6 and TRBJ2-7, with 9 bases aligning to TRBD1. Germline loops: CDR1 SGHVS, CDR2 FNYEAQ. With V trimmed by 5 bases and J by 4 bases, 9 bases remained unmatched. The CDR3 spans 15 residues. The DNA for the CDR3 is TGTGCCAGCAGCCCCCGGGACAGGGACAAATACGAGCAGTACTTC. Protein: CASSPRDRDKYEQYF. Combining the CDR3 with reference TRBV7-6 and TRBJ2-7 gives the whole variable domain GAGVSQSPRYKVTKRGQDVALRCDPISGHVSLYWYRQALGQGPEFLTYFNYEAQQDKSGLPNDRFSAERPEGSISTLTIQRTEQRDSAMYRCASSPRDRDKYEQYFGPGTRLTVT.

This chain links TRBV10-2 with TRBJ2-7, with D perhaps TRBD2 (5 bases). This CDR3 has 14 amino acids. Germline lookup yields CDR1 WSHSY and CDR2 SAAADI. The V end lost 7 bases, the J end lost 6 bases, and 19 bases lay between the germline ends. CDR3 nucleotide sequence: TGCGCCAGCAACGAGGGAGTGCCCTCTCTCGAGCAGTACTTC. The encoded protein is CASNEGVPSLEQYF.

The rearrangement uses TRBV20-1 and TRBJ1-1; 8 bases agree with TRBD1. Germline CDR1 DFQATT, CDR2 SNEGSKA (reference sequence). The CDR3 is 13 amino acids. The V segment lost 5 bases and the J segment 1 base; nucleotides outside the gene matches: 3. The CDR3 reads CSAAGGPNTEAFF. The CDR3 nucleotides are TGCAGTGCTGCAGGGGGCCCGAACACTGAAGCTTTCTTT.

With regard to this clonotype: A much larger clone differs from this one at a single base, so this may be a read error. This chain uses TRBV15 with TRBJ2-1; 7 nucleotides align to TRBD2. CDR3 length: 15 amino acids. CDR1 and CDR2 (germline): LNHNV, YYDKDF (reference sequence). Here the CDR3 reads CATSRDPLAGNDQFF. The CDR3, as DNA: TGTGCCACCAGCAGAGATCCTTTAGCGGGCAATGACCAGTTCTTC.